This T cell receptor beta chain emerged from a study of T cells after posttransplantation cyclophosphamide. V lost 2 bases to trimming and J lost 3 bases, with 7 bases between them. CDR1 is LGHNA and CDR2 is YSLEER in the germline V gene. CDR3 length: 13 residues. Findings and limits, study-wide: Later post-transplant blood repertoires were often dominated by donor CD8+ memory clones. TRB clonality was highly associated with recipient CMV seropositivity and reactivation.

About this clone itself: The antigen is not known.

Assay: immunoSEQ multiplex PCR; the TCRdb copy retains only in-frame clones and omits some. Of approximately 18,000 clones listed, over 80% are singletons. Material for sequencing was memory CD4+ T cells sorted from blood. The source is a man in his thirties or forties in good health and a related stem cell transplant donor. This chain joins TRBV4-3 and TRBJ1-1; D remains ambiguous. In nucleotides, the CDR3 is TGCGCCAGCAGCCAAACTATTCACACTGAAGCTTTCTTT. As protein: CASSQTIHTEAFF.